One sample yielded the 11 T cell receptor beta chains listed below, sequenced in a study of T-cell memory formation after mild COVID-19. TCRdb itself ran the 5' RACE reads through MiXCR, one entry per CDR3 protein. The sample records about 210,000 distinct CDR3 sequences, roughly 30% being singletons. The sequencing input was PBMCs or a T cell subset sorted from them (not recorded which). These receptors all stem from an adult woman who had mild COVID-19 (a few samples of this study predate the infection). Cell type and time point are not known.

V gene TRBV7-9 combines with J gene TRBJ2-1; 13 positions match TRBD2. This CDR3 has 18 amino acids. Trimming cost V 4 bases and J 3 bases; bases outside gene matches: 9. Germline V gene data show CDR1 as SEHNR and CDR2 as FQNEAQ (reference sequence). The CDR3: CASSSGTSGVSFYNEQFF. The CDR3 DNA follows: TGTGCCAGCAGCTCCGGGACTAGCGGGGTTTCCTTCTACAATGAGCAGTTCTTC.

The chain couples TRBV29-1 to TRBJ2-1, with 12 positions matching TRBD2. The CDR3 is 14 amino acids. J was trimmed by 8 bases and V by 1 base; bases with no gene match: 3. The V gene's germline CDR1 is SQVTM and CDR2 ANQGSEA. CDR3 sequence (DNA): TGCAGCGTTGAAGGACTAGCGGGAGAGGATGAGCAGTTCTTC. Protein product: CSVEGLAGEDEQFF.

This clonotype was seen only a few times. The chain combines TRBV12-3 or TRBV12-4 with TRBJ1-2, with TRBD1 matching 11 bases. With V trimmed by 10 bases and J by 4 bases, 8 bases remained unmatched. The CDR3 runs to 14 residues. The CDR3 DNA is TGTGCCACCCAGGACAGGGGGCAGCGCTATGGCTACACCTTC. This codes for CATQDRGQRYGYTF.

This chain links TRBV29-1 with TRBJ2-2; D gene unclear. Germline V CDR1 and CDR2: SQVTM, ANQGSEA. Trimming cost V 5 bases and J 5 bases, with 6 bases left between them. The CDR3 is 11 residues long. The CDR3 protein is CSVRFTGELFF. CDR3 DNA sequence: TGCAGCGTTCGGTTTACCGGGGAGCTGTTTTTT.

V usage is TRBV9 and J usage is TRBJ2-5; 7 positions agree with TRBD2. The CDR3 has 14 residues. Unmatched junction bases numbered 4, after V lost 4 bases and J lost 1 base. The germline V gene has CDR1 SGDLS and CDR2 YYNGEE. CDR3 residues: CASSTSGVQETQYF. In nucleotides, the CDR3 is TGTGCCAGCAGCACGAGCGGGGTCCAAGAGACCCAGTACTTC.

The CDR3 is CASSQEQGAGTEAFF. DNA for the CDR3: TGCGCCAGCAGCCAAGAACAGGGGGCGGGTACTGAAGCTTTCTTT. This chain uses TRBV4-1 with TRBJ1-1, with 9 bases matching TRBD1. Germline V gene sequence: CDR1 MGHRA, CDR2 YSYEKL. This CDR3 region has 15 residues. The V and J ends lost 0 bases and 5 bases, in that order; junction bases with no gene match: 4.

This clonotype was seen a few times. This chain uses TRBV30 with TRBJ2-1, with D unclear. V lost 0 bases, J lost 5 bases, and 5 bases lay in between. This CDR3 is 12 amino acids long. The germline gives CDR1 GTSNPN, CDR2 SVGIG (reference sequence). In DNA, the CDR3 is TGTGCCTGGAGTGTGCAGCACAATGAGCAGTTCTTC. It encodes CAWSVQHNEQFF.

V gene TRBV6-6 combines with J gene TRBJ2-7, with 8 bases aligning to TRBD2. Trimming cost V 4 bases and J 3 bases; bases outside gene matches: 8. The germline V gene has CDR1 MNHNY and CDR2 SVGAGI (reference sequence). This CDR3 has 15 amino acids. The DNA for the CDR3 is TGTGCCAGCAGTTGGACTAGCTCCGAGATCTACGAGCAGTACTTC. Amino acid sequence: CASSWTSSEIYEQYF.

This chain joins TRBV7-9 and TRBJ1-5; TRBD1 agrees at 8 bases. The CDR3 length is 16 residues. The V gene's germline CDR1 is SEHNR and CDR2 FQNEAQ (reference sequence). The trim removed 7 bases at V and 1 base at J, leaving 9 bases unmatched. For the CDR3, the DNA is TGTGCCAGCAACGCCGGACAGGGTTCGAGCAATCAGCCCCAGCATTTT. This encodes CASNAGQGSSNQPQHF.

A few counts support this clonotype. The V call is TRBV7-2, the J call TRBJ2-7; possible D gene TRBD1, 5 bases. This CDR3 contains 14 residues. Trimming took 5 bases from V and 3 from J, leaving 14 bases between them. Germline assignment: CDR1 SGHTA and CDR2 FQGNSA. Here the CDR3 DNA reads TGTGCCAGCAGCCCAGACAGCAGCCGCTACGAGCAGTACTTC. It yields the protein CASSPDSSRYEQYF.

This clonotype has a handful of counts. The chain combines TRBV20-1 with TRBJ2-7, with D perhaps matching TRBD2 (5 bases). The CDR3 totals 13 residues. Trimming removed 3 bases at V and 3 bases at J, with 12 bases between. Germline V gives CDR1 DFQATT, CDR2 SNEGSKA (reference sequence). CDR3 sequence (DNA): TGCAGTGCTAGGGCTCTAGCTAGCTACGAGCAGTACTTC. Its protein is CSARALASYEQYF.